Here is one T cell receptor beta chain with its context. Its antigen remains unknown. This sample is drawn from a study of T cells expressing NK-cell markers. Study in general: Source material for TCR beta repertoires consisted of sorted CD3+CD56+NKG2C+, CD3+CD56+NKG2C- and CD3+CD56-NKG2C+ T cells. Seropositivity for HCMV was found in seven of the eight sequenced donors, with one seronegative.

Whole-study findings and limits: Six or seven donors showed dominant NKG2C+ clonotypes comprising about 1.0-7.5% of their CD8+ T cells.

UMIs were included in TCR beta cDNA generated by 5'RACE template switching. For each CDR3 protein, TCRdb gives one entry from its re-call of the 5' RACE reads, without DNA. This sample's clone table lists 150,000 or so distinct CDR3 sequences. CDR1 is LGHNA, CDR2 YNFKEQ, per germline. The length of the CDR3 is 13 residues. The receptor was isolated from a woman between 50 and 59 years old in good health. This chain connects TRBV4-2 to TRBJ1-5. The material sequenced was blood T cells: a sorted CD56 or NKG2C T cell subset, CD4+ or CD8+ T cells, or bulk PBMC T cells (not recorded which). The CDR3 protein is CASSQDRNQPQHF.